The 17 T cell receptor beta chains in this list originate from one sample, sequenced in a study of OX40 agonist ivuxolimab in advanced cancers. The data were produced by immunoSEQ multiplex PCR, yet TCRdb's version contains in-frame clones alone and is incomplete. The sample carries tens of thousands of clones, 80% to 85% recorded once. The sequencing here drew on CD4+ or CD8+ T cells sorted from blood, taken in a trial of the OX40 agonist ivuxolimab. Receptor source: an adult with an advanced solid tumor such as melanoma, head and neck, liver or kidney cancer.

This chain uses TRBV10-3 with TRBJ2-7, with 8 bases aligning to TRBD2. This CDR3 comprises 14 residues. Per the germline V gene, CDR1 is ENHRY and CDR2 is SYGVKD. With V trimmed by 10 bases and J by 2 bases, 10 bases remained unmatched. CDR3 region: CATVPAGVPYEQYF. The CDR3, as DNA: TGTGCCACTGTGCCAGCGGGGGTTCCCTACGAGCAGTACTTC.

Only one count was recorded for this clone. The chain is built from TRBV5-5 and TRBJ2-5; D is possibly TRBD2 (6 bases). CDR1 is SGHKS, CDR2 YYEKEE, per germline (reference sequence). The V end lost 2 bases, the J end lost 5 bases, and 7 bases lay between the germline ends. CDR3 size: 12 residues. The CDR3 is CASSFREETQYF. For the CDR3, the DNA is TGTGCCAGCAGCTTCCGGGAGGAGACCCAGTACTTC.

This chain connects TRBV7-9 to TRBJ2-7; possible D gene TRBD2, 6 bases. V lost 3 bases and J lost 7, with 16 bases in between. CDR3 length: 14 amino acids. From germline, CDR1 is SEHNR and CDR2 FQNEAQ (reference sequence). The CDR3 region is CASSFAGRPGEQYF. The CDR3 DNA is TGTGCCAGCAGCTTCGCGGGAAGGCCGGGGGAGCAGTACTTC.

The chain couples TRBV19 to TRBJ1-1; weak D call: TRBD1 (5 bases). The V gene lost 8 bases and the J gene lost 5 bases, with 15 bases spanning the gap. CDR1 LNHDA and CDR2 SQIVND come from the germline V gene (reference sequence). The CDR3 runs 13 residues. CDR3 loop: CASFSGGGTEAFF. Written as DNA, the CDR3 is TGTGCCAGTTTTTCCGGGGGAGGTACTGAAGCTTTCTTT.

The genes are TRBV5-5 and TRBJ2-5, with D hard to call. The CDR3 is made up of 14 amino acids. Per germline, CDR1 SGHKS and CDR2 YYEKEE (reference sequence). The V end was cut by 0 bases, the J end by 4 bases, with 10 bases between. Here the CDR3 reads CASSLGGTRETQYF. The CDR3 DNA follows: TGTGCCAGCAGCTTGGGGGGAACCCGAGAGACCCAGTACTTC. Full variable domain (rest looked up from reference TRBV5-5 and TRBJ2-5): DAGVTQSPTHLIKTRGQQVTLRCSPISGHKSVSWYQQVLGQGPQFIFQYYEKEERGRGNFPDRFSARQFPNYSSELNVNALLLGDSALYLCASSLGGTRETQYFGPGTRLLVL.

V usage is TRBV9 and J usage is TRBJ2-5; a weak D match, TRBD2 (6 bases). V shed 2 bases and J shed 5 bases, with 19 bases lying between them. The germline V gene encodes CDR1 SGDLS and CDR2 YYNGEE. This CDR3 is 16 amino acids long. This CDR3 is CASSVPLGGARETQYF. CDR3 bases: TGTGCCAGCAGCGTCCCTCTGGGAGGAGCACGGGAGACCCAGTACTTC.

By share, this clone counts as medium-sized. V is TRBV19 and J is TRBJ2-2; TRBD1 is a possible D gene (6 bases). This CDR3 region has 14 residues. CDR1 and CDR2 from the germline V gene are LNHDA and SQIVND (reference sequence). Trimming took 4 bases from V and 6 from J, leaving 12 bases between them. CDR3 amino acids: CASSTGHQSGELFF. The CDR3 DNA follows: TGTGCCAGTAGTACGGGACACCAATCCGGGGAGCTGTTTTTT.

The chain has TRBV28 and TRBJ2-3, with D possibly being TRBD2 (6 bases). Germline-derived CDR1 and CDR2 are MDHEN and SYDVKM. V lost 1 base to trimming and J lost 0 bases, with 8 bases between them. This CDR3 has 15 amino acids. CDR3 bases: TGTGCCAGCAGTTTATTGCGGGAAAGCACAGATACGCAGTATTTT. Its protein is CASSLLRESTDTQYF.

This clone was seen only a few times. The gene calls are TRBV11-2 and TRBJ2-2; D unclear. V gave up 1 base and J gave up 8 bases, with 11 bases separating them. There are 14 residues in the CDR3. Germline lookup yields CDR1 SGHAT and CDR2 FQNNGV. This chain's CDR3 is CASSLGGTVGELFF. The DNA of the CDR3 is TGTGCCAGCAGCTTAGGAGGAACCGTAGGGGAGCTGTTTTTT.

J is TRBJ2-7 and V is TRBV7-2; 8 bases align to TRBD1. This CDR3 has 14 amino acids. Germline V CDR1 and CDR2: SGHTA, FQGNSA. V was clipped by 3 bases and J by 6 bases; unmatched bases: 7. Here the CDR3 DNA reads TGTGCCAGCAGCTTTGGACAGGGTGTAGGCGAGCAGTACTTC. Its translation is CASSFGQGVGEQYF.

The V call is TRBV30, the J call TRBJ2-7; perhaps TRBD2 as D (5 bases). The CDR3 extends over 15 amino acids. Germline CDR1 is GTSNPN and CDR2 is SVGIG (reference sequence). V gave up 2 bases and J gave up 6 bases, with 20 bases separating them. The CDR3 region is CAWSTPGSRSGEQYF. Written as DNA, the CDR3 is TGTGCCTGGAGTACACCGGGGTCCCGGTCAGGCGAGCAGTACTTC.

This clone has only one observation. The chain is built from TRBV5-1 and TRBJ2-3, with TRBD2 identical over 13 bases. The CDR3 loop spans 16 amino acids. Unmatched junction bases numbered 4, after V lost 5 bases and J lost 1 base. Germline CDR1 and CDR2: SGHRS and YFSETQ. In DNA form, the CDR3 reads TGCGCCAGCAGTTCCGGGACTAGCGGGGGCACAGATACGCAGTATTTT. Amino acid sequence: CASSSGTSGGTDTQYF.

V gene TRBV7-6 combines with J gene TRBJ2-1; D gene ambiguous. The CDR3 length is 12 residues. With 2 bases removed from V and 9 bases from J, the gap between germline ends came to 8 bases. Germline CDR1 reads SGHVS; CDR2 reads FNYEAQ. CDR3 protein: CASSLQEGEQFF. The CDR3 nucleotides read TGTGCCAGCAGCTTACAGGAAGGTGAGCAGTTCTTC. Full variable domain (missing parts from reference TRBV7-6 and TRBJ2-1): GAGVSQSPRYKVTKRGQDVALRCDPISGHVSLYWYRQALGQGPEFLTYFNYEAQQDKSGLPNDRFSAERPEGSISTLTIQRTEQRDSAMYRCASSLQEGEQFFGPGTRLTVL.

This sequence joins TRBV7-3 and TRBJ2-6; 13 positions agree with TRBD2. With 4 bases clipped from V and 4 bases from J, the junction kept 7 bases outside the gene matches. Germline CDR1 is SGHTA and CDR2 is FQGTGA. This CDR3 contains 18 residues. The CDR3 is CASSSRLAGGPGANVLTF. The CDR3 bases are TGTGCCAGCAGCTCCCGACTAGCGGGGGGCCCCGGGGCCAACGTCCTGACTTTC. Looking up the rest from reference TRBV7-3 and TRBJ2-6 gives the full variable domain: GAGVSQTPSNKVTEKGKYVELRCDPISGHTALYWYRQSLGQGPEFLIYFQGTGAADDSGLPNDRFFAVRPEGSVSTLKIQRTERGDSAVYLCASSSRLAGGPGANVLTFGAGSRLTVL.

This chain joins TRBV19 and TRBJ1-1, with D possibly being TRBD1 (5 bases). Germline CDR1 LNHDA, CDR2 SQIVND (reference sequence). There are 15 residues in the CDR3. The V gene lost 1 base and the J gene lost 1 base, with 10 bases spanning the gap. CDR3 region: CASSIVGQGNTEAFF. The DNA of the CDR3 is TGTGCCAGTAGTATAGTCGGGCAGGGGAACACTGAAGCTTTCTTT.

The chain combines TRBV28 with TRBJ2-7; D not resolved. The germline CDR1 and CDR2 sequences are MDHEN and SYDVKM. This CDR3 has 14 amino acids. Trimming removed 9 bases from V and 0 bases from J, with 15 bases in between. Written as DNA, the CDR3 is TGTGCCAGTAGGAGACTTCTAAGCTCCTACGAGCAGTACTTC. This sequence encodes CASRRLLSSYEQYF. The whole variable domain, remainder taken from reference TRBV28 and TRBJ2-7, is DVKVTQSSRYLVKRTGEKVFLECVQDMDHENMFWYRQDPGLGLRLIYFSYDVKMKEKGDIPEGYSVSREKKERFSLILESASTNQTSMYLCASRRLLSSYEQYFGPGTRLTVT.

This rearrangement joins TRBV6-1 to TRBJ2-5; D gene uncertain. The CDR3 is made up of 13 amino acids. CDR1 and CDR2 (germline): MNHNS, SASEGT. Trimming left V 4 bases short and J 1 base short, with 7 bases between. The CDR3 DNA sequence: TGTGCCAGCAGTGCGGTGGCCCAAGAGACCCAGTACTTC. Amino acid sequence: CASSAVAQETQYF.